The rows below give T cell receptor beta chains drawn from one sample of a study of human T cells and chemical hapten exposure. From the RACE reads, TCRdb called clonotypes with MiXCR, one entry per CDR3 protein. This table holds about 190,000 distinct CDR3 sequences, about 25% found once. The sequencing used whole blood, collected in connection with sensitization to the hapten diphenylcyclopropenone (DPC). The receptors were sampled from a woman between 40 and 55 years old with alopecia areata. Some clones in this sample may be carry-over from other donors' samples. CDR3s include the opening cysteine and the closing phenylalanine or tryptophan. D genes are given only for firm matches. Clone sizes are given selectively: once, few, many, or a class where the clone is expanded.

j_call v_call d_call clone_size cdr3_aa cdr3_nt
TRBJ2-7 TRBV20-1 TRBD2 many CSATGLAGGEQYF TGCAGTGCTACCGGACTAGCGGGAGGCGAGCAGTACTTC
TRBJ2-3 TRBV9 . few CASSVAPSYTDTQYF TGTGCCAGCAGCGTAGCCCCCTCCTATACAGATACGCAGTATTTT
TRBJ2-7 TRBV29-1 TRBD1 few CSSWDSLSYEQYF TGCAGCTCTTGGGACAGTCTAAGCTACGAGCAGTACTTC
TRBJ2-1 TRBV7-2 . many CASSLGASSYNEQFF TGTGCCAGCAGCTTAGGGGCTAGCTCCTACAATGAGCAGTTCTTC
TRBJ1-1 TRBV30 TRBD1 few CAWSVRQGVSAFF TGTGCCTGGAGTGTAAGGCAGGGGGTATCAGCTTTCTTT
TRBJ2-1 TRBV29-1 . many CSAPRPGVSYNEQFF TGCAGCGCCCCGCGGCCAGGGGTCTCCTACAATGAGCAGTTCTTC
TRBJ2-6 TRBV5-4 . few CASSLGQSPISGANVLTF TGTGCCAGCAGCTTGGGACAGTCACCCATCTCTGGGGCCAACGTCCTGACTTTC
TRBJ1-6 TRBV12-3/TRBV12-4 TRBD1 . CASSITGGNSPLHF TGTGCCAGCAGTATCACAGGGGGCAATTCACCCCTCCACTTT
TRBJ1-2 TRBV7-2 . many CASSLGPDSNYGYTF TGTGCCAGCAGCTTAGGGCCGGACAGTAACTATGGCTACACCTTC
TRBJ1-1 TRBV5-1 . few CASSFSGLYTEAFF TGCGCCAGCAGCTTCAGTGGGCTTTACACTGAAGCTTTCTTT
TRBJ1-5 TRBV20-1 . many CSARRDSNQPQHF TGCAGTGCTAGGCGAGATAGCAATCAGCCCCAGCATTTT
TRBJ2-7 TRBV4-3 TRBD2 few CASSLNSGDAYEQYF TGCGCCAGCAGCCTTAATAGCGGGGATGCCTACGAGCAGTACTTC
TRBJ1-5 TRBV28 TRBD1 . CASSLLPGQGDSNQPQHF TGTGCCAGCAGTTTATTACCGGGACAGGGGGATAGCAATCAGCCCCAGCATTTT
TRBJ2-1 TRBV29-1 . few CSVEPPQVREQFF TGCAGCGTTGAACCTCCCCAGGTAAGGGAGCAGTTCTTC
TRBJ1-5 TRBV7-9 . few CASSLHGGGNQPQHF TGTGCCAGCAGCTTACATGGGGGTGGTAATCAGCCCCAGCATTTT
TRBJ2-1 TRBV7-2 . . CASSPRGTYNEQFF TGTGCCAGCAGCCCCCGGGGGACCTACAATGAGCAGTTCTTC
TRBJ2-3 TRBV7-2 . once CASSLVISGRVRTDTQYF TGTGCCAGCAGCTTAGTAATTTCGGGCAGGGTTAGAACAGATACGCAGTATTTT
TRBJ2-7 TRBV6-2/TRBV6-3 . . CASSKHTERYEQYF TGTGCCAGCAGTAAGCATACAGAGAGGTACGAGCAGTACTTC
TRBJ1-5 TRBV29-1 TRBD1 . CSVEIQGRQPQHF TGCAGCGTTGAGATACAGGGGCGGCAGCCCCAGCATTTT